This T cell receptor (beta chain) was found in a study of spatial heterogeneity in lung cancer. About the research overall: Sequencing consistently turned up more beta-chain sequences than alpha-chain sequences.

The time point is: sample taken at primary tumor resection. The study sequenced unsorted whole RNA from tumor, nontumor lung or frozen PBMC. A unique molecular identifier was attached to every TCR cDNA molecule. A single record per CDR3 protein comes from TCRdb applying MiXCR to the 5' RACE reads. Of about 95,000 distinct CDR3 sequences listed, around 8.6% are singletons. This clonotype was counted many times. The sequence derives from a male donor with early-stage non-small cell lung cancer. This specimen consisted of PBMCs, obtained at surgery.

CDR3 nucleotides: TGCAGTGCTTTACTCGACTCTCCCAGCTCCTACAATGAGCAGTTCTTC. The encoded protein is CSALLDSPSSYNEQFF. V gene TRBV20-1 combines with J gene TRBJ2-1; D is ambiguous. There are 16 residues in the CDR3. The germline V gene has CDR1 DFQATT and CDR2 SNEGSKA (reference sequence). V lost 5 bases and J 0 bases, leaving 17 bases between the germline ends.